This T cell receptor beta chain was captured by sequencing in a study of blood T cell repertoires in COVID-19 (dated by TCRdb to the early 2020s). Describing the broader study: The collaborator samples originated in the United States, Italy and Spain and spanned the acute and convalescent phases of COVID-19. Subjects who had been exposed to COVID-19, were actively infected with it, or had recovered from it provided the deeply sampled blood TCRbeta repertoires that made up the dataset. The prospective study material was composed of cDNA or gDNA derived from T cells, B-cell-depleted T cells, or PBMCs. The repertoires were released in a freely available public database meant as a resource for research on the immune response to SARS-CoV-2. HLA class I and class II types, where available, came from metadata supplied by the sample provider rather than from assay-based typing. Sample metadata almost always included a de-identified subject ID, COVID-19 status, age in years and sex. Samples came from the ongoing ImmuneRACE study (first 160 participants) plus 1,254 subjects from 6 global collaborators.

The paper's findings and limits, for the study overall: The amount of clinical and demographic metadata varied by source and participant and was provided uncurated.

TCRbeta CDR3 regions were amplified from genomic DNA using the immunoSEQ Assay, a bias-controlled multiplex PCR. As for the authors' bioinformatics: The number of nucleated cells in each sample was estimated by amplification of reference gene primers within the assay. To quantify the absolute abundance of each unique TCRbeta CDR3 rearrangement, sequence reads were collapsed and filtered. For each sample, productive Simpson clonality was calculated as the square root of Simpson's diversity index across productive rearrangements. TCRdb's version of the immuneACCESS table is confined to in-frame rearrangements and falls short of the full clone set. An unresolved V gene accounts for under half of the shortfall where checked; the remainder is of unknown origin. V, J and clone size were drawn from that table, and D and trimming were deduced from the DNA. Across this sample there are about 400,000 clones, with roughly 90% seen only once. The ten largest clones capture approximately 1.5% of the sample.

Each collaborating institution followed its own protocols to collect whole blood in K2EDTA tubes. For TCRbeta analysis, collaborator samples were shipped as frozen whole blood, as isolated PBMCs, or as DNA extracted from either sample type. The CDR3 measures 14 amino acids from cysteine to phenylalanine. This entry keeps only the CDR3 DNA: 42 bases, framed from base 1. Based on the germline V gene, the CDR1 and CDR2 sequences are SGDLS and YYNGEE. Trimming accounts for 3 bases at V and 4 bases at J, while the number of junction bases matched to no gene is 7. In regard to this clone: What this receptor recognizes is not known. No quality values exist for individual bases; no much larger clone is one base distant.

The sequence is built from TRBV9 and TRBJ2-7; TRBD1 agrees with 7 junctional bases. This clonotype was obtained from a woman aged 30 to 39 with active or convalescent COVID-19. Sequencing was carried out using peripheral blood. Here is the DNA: TGTGCCAGCAGCGCACGGACAGGCGGATACGAGCAGTACTTC. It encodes CASSARTGGYEQYF.